One and the same sample provided the 11 T cell receptor beta chains below, sequenced in a study of T-cell reconstitution after alpha-beta-depleted transplantation in children. Unique molecular identifiers were used to barcode this TCRbeta library. TCRdb re-called the PCR reads through MiXCR, storing one row per CDR3 protein. The sample has around 680,000 distinct CDR3 sequences; roughly 17% are singletons. Sequenced here: PBMCs from the stem cell graft donor, sampled from the stem cell graft. These receptors came from a human donor who donated a stem cell graft to a child with acute myeloid leukemia.

This clonotype was recorded many times. V usage is TRBV12-3 or TRBV12-4 and J usage is TRBJ2-7; maybe TRBD2 (7 bases). This CDR3 comprises 14 residues. V dropped 5 bases and J dropped 6 bases, with 17 bases sitting between them. The CDR3 DNA reads TGTGCCAGCAGTCACAGGGAGGGGGTTGCCGAGCAGTACTTC. It encodes CASSHREGVAEQYF.

This clonotype was counted a few times. V and J are TRBV20-1 and TRBJ1-6, with TRBD1 as a possible D gene (6 bases). The CDR3 length is 16 residues. V dropped 0 bases and J dropped 4 bases, with 13 bases sitting between them. Germline V gene sequence: CDR1 DFQATT, CDR2 SNEGSKA (reference sequence). The CDR3 spells CSARDLQGTYNSPLHF. CDR3 bases: TGCAGTGCTAGAGATTTGCAGGGGACATATAATTCACCCCTCCACTTT.

This clonotype has only a few counts. The chain carries TRBV20-1 and TRBJ1-2, with D perhaps matching TRBD1 (5 bases). CDR1 is DFQATT, CDR2 SNEGSKA, per germline (reference sequence). The CDR3 runs 14 residues. Trimming took 3 bases from V and 0 from J, leaving 11 bases between them. CDR3 in amino acids: CSASVDSTNYGYTF. In DNA form, the CDR3 reads TGCAGTGCTAGTGTAGACAGTACTAACTATGGCTACACCTTC.

This chain uses TRBV7-9 with TRBJ2-4; 9 bases fit TRBD2. The CDR3 is made up of 14 amino acids. Germline loops: CDR1 SEHNR, CDR2 FQNEAQ (reference sequence). The J segment lost 7 bases and the V segment lost 6 bases, leaving 7 bases of the junction unmatched. The CDR3 nucleotides are TGTGCCAGCAGTAGGGCTAGCGGGGATAACATTCAGTACTTC. Translated, it gives CASSRASGDNIQYF.

This clonotype has ten or more counts. The chain recombines TRBV7-2 with TRBJ2-1; TRBD2 matches 7 bases. Germline V gene data show CDR1 as SGHTA and CDR2 as FQGNSA. This CDR3 is built from 16 residues. The V and J ends lost 3 bases and 5 bases, in that order; junction bases with no gene match: 10. The CDR3 region is CASSFGLWGGDNEQFF. The CDR3 nucleotides are TGTGCCAGCAGCTTCGGCCTATGGGGGGGTGACAATGAGCAGTTCTTC.

The sample holds a few counts of this clonotype. The rearrangement uses TRBV20-1 and TRBJ2-3; TRBD2 matches 12 bases. This CDR3 spans 17 amino acids. Losses at the gene ends were 5 bases for V and 0 bases for J; bases not matched to a gene: 9. CDR1 and CDR2 from the germline V gene are DFQATT and SNEGSKA (reference sequence). CDR3 sequence (DNA): TGCAGTGCTTCTACCGGGACTAGCGGGTATAGCACAGATACGCAGTATTTT. Translated: CSASTGTSGYSTDTQYF.

This chain connects TRBV5-5 to TRBJ2-1; D is uncertain. Germline CDR1 SGHKS, CDR2 YYEKEE (reference sequence). Trimming left V 2 bases short and J 10 bases short, with 13 bases between. CDR3 size: 13 residues. In DNA, the CDR3 is TGTGCCAGCAGCTTTCAGGCCCCTAGGGAGCAGTTCTTC. Its translation is CASSFQAPREQFF. The variable domain in full, with the rest retrieved from reference TRBV5-5 and TRBJ2-1, is DAGVTQSPTHLIKTRGQQVTLRCSPISGHKSVSWYQQVLGQGPQFIFQYYEKEERGRGNFPDRFSARQFPNYSSELNVNALLLGDSALYLCASSFQAPREQFFGPGTRLTVL.

Only a few counts were recorded for this clonotype. The chain carries TRBV7-3 and TRBJ2-5; 8 bases agree with TRBD2. The length of the CDR3 is 16 residues. Germline V CDR1 and CDR2: SGHTA, FQGTGA. V lost 3 bases, J lost 6 bases, and 12 bases stayed unmatched. This chain's CDR3 is CASSFRKAGAEQTQYF. CDR3 nucleotides: TGTGCCAGCAGCTTTCGAAAAGCGGGGGCTGAACAGACCCAGTACTTC.

This clonotype has a count of ten or more. The rearrangement joins TRBV5-1 to TRBJ1-3, with D tentatively TRBD1 (5 bases). CDR3 size: 14 residues. The V and J ends lost 5 bases and 3 bases respectively, with 12 bases between them. Germline CDR1 is SGHRS and CDR2 is YFSETQ. The CDR3 sequence: CASRSGTDGNTIYF. The CDR3 region has the DNA TGCGCCAGCAGGTCCGGGACCGATGGAAACACCATATATTTT.

This clonotype was recorded at least ten times. The rearrangement uses TRBV4-3 and TRBJ2-5, with a tentative D call TRBD2 (6 bases). This CDR3 has 16 amino acids. The germline CDR1 and CDR2 sequences are LGHNA and YSLEER. The V end was cut by 3 bases, the J end by 7 bases, with 21 bases between. The CDR3 loop is CASSQDLGLGLGTQYF. The CDR3 DNA reads TGCGCCAGCAGCCAGGACCTGGGACTGGGGCTTGGGACCCAGTACTTC.

This clonotype was detected many times. The chain combines TRBV29-1 with TRBJ1-1; D perhaps matches TRBD1 (5 bases). CDR3 length: 12 amino acids. Germline V gene sequence: CDR1 SQVTM, CDR2 ANQGSEA. V gave up 0 bases and J gave up 8 bases, with 10 bases separating them. CDR3 residues: CSVEDSRTEAFF. CDR3 DNA: TGCAGCGTTGAAGACAGCAGGACAGAAGCTTTCTTT.